The 4 T cell receptor beta chains below were found in one sample sequenced in a study of post-analysis software for immune sequencing data. Study-level findings and limits: Relative to controls, patients had about five TRBV segments at higher frequency, with TRBV5-6, TRBV5-1 and TRBV20-1 among these.

The TCR beta cDNA libraries carried unique molecular identifiers. TCRdb called the PCR reads again in MiXCR, with one record for every CDR3 protein. The repertoire holds about 200,000 distinct CDR3 sequences, with approximately 30% as singletons. Their cognate antigens are unknown. Material for sequencing was blood. These receptors all come from a girl aged 2-17 years with multiple sclerosis.

This clonotype was recorded at least ten times. The chain links TRBV29-1 to TRBJ2-3, with D maybe TRBD2 (6 bases). The CDR3 loop spans 16 amino acids. Germline V lookup: CDR1 SQVTM, CDR2 ANQGSEA. The germline V and J ends were trimmed by 4 bases and 1 base, with 18 bases remaining between them. The CDR3: CSVGGTPSSGTDTQYF. The CDR3 nucleotides read TGCAGCGTTGGTGGGACTCCTTCTTCTGGCACAGATACGCAGTATTTT.

This clonotype was recorded at least ten times. This chain connects TRBV5-4 to TRBJ2-5; TRBD2 is a possible D gene (6 bases). The V gene lost 3 bases and the J gene lost 2 bases, with 11 bases spanning the gap. The CDR3 is made up of 14 amino acids. Germline lookup yields CDR1 SGHNT and CDR2 YYREEE (reference sequence). DNA of the CDR3: TGTGCCAGCAGCTCCTCCGGGACTCAAGAGACCCAGTACTTC. This sequence encodes CASSSSGTQETQYF.

This clonotype was seen at least ten times. The chain recombines TRBV28 with TRBJ2-4; D may be TRBD1 (7 bases). Trimming pared 11 bases from V and 0 bases from J, leaving 14 bases between. Germline V lookup: CDR1 MDHEN, CDR2 SYDVKM. This CDR3 has 14 amino acids. The CDR3 coding sequence is TGTGCCGGAGGGGACAGATTAGCCAAAAACATTCAGTACTTC. It specifies CAGGDRLAKNIQYF.

This clonotype was picked up many times. V and J are TRBV20-1 and TRBJ2-7; D tentatively fits TRBD1 or TRBD2 (5 bases each). CDR1 and CDR2 (germline): DFQATT, SNEGSKA (reference sequence). This CDR3 has 14 amino acids. V dropped 3 bases and J dropped 3 bases, with 15 bases sitting between them. The DNA of the CDR3 is TGCAGTGCTAGGGCCCGGGACGAATACTACGAGCAGTACTTC. Its protein is CSARARDEYYEQYF.